This T cell receptor beta chain was observed in a study of blood T cell repertoires in COVID-19. Across the whole study: The cDNA or gDNA used as material had been derived from T cells, B-cell-depleted T cells, or PBMCs.

Per the study methods: Estimates of nucleated cell counts were drawn from the amplification of reference gene primers. Using immunoSEQ multiplex PCR, the repertoire was profiled, and TCRdb retains in-frame clones only, with some absent. D and trimming come from the DNA, and the V and J calls and clone size come from that table. The sample has about 490,000 clones, 70% to 90% seen once. The CDR3 is made up of 15 amino acids. V was pared by 6 bases and J by 5 bases, with 9 bases of the junction left unmatched. Germline assignment: CDR1 KGHSH and CDR2 LQKENI. This receptor was identified in a human donor in a cohort sampled during active COVID-19. The chain employs TRBV18 and TRBJ2-3; 9 bases are a match to TRBD2. Sequenced material: peripheral blood. The CDR3 here is CASSLQREVLDTQYF. In DNA form, the CDR3 reads TGTGCCAGCTCCCTACAGCGGGAGGTCTTAGATACGCAGTATTTT.